This TCR beta chain was captured in a study of vaccination and CD4 T cells after COVID-19. Study-level information: The authors gave control cultures a CEFX pool, an HIV-1 Nef pool, or no peptide.

CD4+ T cells that had been cultured provided DNA sequenced with the Oncomine TCR Beta short-read assay. Genomic DNA was drawn out of CD4+ T cells grown in culture. TCRdb independently ran MiXCR on the PCR reads; one entry per CDR3 protein. The table shows about 8,400 distinct CDR3 sequences, with roughly 43% occurring only once. V was clipped by 5 bases and J by 6 bases, with 20 bases between them. Per germline, CDR1 LNHDA and CDR2 SQIVND (reference sequence). This CDR3 is built from 16 residues. The sample's treatment: roughly 10-day PBMC culture with coronavirus spike peptide pools or control peptides (ViraFEST assay). Gathered ahead of the COVID-19 pandemic (2011-2018) were the CD4+ T cells of the unexposed donor. This clonotype is a singleton in its sample. Antigen: not known.

The rearrangement joins TRBV19 to TRBJ2-1; D may match TRBD1 or TRBD2 (7 bases each). Sequencing input: CD4+ T cells from blood, cultured in vitro. This receptor was identified in a human donor in good health. CDR3 sequence (DNA): TGTGCCAGTAGTCAACAGGGGTCGGGGGGTATCAATGAGCAGTTCTTC. Residues: CASSQQGSGGINEQFF.